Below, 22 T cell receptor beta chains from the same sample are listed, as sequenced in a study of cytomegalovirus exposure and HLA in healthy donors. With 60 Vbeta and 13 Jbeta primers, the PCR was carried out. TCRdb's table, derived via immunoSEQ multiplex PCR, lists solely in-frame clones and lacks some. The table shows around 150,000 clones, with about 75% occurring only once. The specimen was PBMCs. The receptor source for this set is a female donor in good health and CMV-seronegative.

CDR3 sequence: CASSWGGVGRGNQPQHF. The DNA for the CDR3 is TGTGCCAGCAGCTGGGGGGGGGTCGGTAGGGGCAATCAGCCCCAGCATTTT. The genes are TRBV7-2 and TRBJ1-5; perhaps TRBD1 as D (5 bases). CDR1 is SGHTA and CDR2 is FQGNSA in the germline V gene. The CDR3 is made up of 17 amino acids. Trimming left V 4 bases short and J 2 bases short, with 18 bases between.

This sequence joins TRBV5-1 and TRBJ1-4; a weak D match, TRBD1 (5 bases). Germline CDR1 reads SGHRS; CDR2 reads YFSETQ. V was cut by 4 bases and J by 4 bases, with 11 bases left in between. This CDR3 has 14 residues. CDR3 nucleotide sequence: TGCGCCAGCAGCCAAGACAGACATAATGAAAAACTGTTTTTT. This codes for CASSQDRHNEKLFF.

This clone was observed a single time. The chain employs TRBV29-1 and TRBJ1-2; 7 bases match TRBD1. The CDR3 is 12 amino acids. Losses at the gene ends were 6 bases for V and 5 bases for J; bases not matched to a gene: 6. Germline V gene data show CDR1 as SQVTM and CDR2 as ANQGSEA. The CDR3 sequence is CSVRDSLYGYTF. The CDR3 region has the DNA TGCAGCGTCAGGGACAGCCTTTATGGCTACACCTTC.

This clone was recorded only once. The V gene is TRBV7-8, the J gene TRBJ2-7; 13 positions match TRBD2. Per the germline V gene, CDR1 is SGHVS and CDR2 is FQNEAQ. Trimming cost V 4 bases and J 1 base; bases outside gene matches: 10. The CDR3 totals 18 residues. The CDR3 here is CASSSGLAGVTKSYEQYF. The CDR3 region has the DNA TGTGCCAGCAGCTCCGGACTAGCGGGAGTCACCAAGTCCTACGAGCAGTACTTC.

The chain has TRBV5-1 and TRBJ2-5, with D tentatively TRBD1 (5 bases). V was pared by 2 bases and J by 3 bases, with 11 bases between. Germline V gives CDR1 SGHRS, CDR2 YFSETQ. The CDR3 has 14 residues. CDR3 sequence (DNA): TGCGCCAGCAGCTTTGGGGCTTCCGAAGAGACCCAGTACTTC. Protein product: CASSFGASEETQYF. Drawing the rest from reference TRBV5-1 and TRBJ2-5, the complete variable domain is KAGVTQTPRYLIKTRGQQVTLSCSPISGHRSVSWYQQTPGQGLQFLFEYFSETQRNKGNFPGRFSGRQFSNSRSEMNVSTLELGDSALYLCASSFGASEETQYFGPGTRLLVL.

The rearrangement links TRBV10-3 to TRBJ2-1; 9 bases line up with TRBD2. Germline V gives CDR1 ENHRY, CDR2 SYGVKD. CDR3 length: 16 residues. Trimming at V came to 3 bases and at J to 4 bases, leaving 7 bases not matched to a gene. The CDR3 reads CAISDGYLAGYNEQFF. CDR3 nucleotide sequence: TGTGCCATCAGTGATGGCTATCTAGCGGGGTACAATGAGCAGTTCTTC.

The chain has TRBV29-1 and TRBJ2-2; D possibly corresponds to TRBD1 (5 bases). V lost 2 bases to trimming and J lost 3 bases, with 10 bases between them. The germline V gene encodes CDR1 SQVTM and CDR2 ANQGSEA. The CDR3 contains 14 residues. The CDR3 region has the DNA TGCAGCGTTGAAAACCCAGGGCACACCGGGGAGCTGTTTTTT. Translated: CSVENPGHTGELFF.

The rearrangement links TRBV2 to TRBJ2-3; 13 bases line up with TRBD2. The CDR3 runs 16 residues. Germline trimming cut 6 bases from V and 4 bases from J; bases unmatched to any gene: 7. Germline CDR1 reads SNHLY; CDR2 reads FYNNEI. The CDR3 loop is CASRERLAGGPDTQYF. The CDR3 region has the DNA TGTGCCAGCAGGGAAAGACTAGCGGGAGGTCCAGATACGCAGTATTTT.

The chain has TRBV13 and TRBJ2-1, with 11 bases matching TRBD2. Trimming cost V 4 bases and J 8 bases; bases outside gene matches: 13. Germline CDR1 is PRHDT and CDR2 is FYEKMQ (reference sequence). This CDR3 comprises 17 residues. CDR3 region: CASSSQLLAGEGYEQFF. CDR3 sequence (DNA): TGTGCCAGCAGCTCTCAGCTACTAGCGGGGGAGGGGTATGAGCAGTTCTTC.

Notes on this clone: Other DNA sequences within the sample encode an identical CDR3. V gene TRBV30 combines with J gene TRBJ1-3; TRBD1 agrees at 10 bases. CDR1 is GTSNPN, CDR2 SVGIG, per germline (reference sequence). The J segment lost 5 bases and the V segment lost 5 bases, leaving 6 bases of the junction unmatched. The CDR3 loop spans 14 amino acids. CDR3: CAWGFDRGRNTIYF. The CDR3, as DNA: TGTGCCTGGGGGTTCGACAGGGGGCGAAACACCATATATTTT.

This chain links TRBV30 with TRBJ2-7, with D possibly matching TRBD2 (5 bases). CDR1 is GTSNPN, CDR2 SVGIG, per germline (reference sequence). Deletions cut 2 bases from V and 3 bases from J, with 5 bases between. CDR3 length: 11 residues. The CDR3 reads CAWSRGYEQYF. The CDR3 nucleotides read TGTGCCTGGAGTCGGGGCTACGAGCAGTACTTC.

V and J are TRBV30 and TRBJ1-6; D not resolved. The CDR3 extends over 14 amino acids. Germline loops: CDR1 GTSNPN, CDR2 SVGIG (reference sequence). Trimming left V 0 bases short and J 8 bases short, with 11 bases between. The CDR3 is CAWSVRRDYSPLHF. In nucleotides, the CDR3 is TGTGCCTGGAGTGTACGGCGGGATTATTCACCCCTCCACTTT.

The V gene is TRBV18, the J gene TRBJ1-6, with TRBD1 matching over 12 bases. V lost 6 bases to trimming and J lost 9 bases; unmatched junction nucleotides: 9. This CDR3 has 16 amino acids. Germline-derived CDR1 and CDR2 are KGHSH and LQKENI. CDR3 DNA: TGTGCCAGCTCGGGGGGACAGGGGGCCTCGGGTTCACCCCTCCACTTT. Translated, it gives CASSGGQGASGSPLHF.

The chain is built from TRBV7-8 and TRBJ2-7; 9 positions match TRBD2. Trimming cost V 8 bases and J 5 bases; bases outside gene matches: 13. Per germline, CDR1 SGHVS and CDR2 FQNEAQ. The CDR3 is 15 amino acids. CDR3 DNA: TGTGCCAGCCCGCGACGGCGGGGGGGATCAAACGAGCAGTACTTC. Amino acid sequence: CASPRRRGGSNEQYF.

DNA of the CDR3: TGTGCCACCAGCAGATCCATCCCGAGGGGCAGGGGAGGGGGGCCAACTAATGAAAAACTGTTTTTT. Encoded protein: CATSRSIPRGRGGGPTNEKLFF. This rearrangement joins TRBV15 to TRBJ1-4; possible D gene TRBD1, 6 bases. V was pared by 2 bases and J by 0 bases, with 28 bases between. Germline CDR1 LNHNV, CDR2 YYDKDF (reference sequence). This CDR3 is 22 amino acids long.

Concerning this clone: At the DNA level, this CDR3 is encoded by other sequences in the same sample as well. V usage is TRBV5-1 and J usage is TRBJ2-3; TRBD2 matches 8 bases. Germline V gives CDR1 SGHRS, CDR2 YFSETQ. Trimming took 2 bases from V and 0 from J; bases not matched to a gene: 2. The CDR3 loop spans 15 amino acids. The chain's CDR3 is CASSFSGASTDTQYF. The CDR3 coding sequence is TGCGCCAGCAGCTTTAGCGGGGCTAGCACAGATACGCAGTATTTT. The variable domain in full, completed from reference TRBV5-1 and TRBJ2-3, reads KAGVTQTPRYLIKTRGQQVTLSCSPISGHRSVSWYQQTPGQGLQFLFEYFSETQRNKGNFPGRFSGRQFSNSRSEMNVSTLELGDSALYLCASSFSGASTDTQYFGPGTRLTVL.

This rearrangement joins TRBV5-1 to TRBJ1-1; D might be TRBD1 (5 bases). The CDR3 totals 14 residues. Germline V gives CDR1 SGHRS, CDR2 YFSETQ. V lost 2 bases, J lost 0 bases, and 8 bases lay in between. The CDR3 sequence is CASSLQDMNTEAFF. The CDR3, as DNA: TGCGCCAGCAGCTTACAGGACATGAACACTGAAGCTTTCTTT. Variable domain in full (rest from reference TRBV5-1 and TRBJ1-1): KAGVTQTPRYLIKTRGQQVTLSCSPISGHRSVSWYQQTPGQGLQFLFEYFSETQRNKGNFPGRFSGRQFSNSRSEMNVSTLELGDSALYLCASSLQDMNTEAFFGQGTRLTVV.

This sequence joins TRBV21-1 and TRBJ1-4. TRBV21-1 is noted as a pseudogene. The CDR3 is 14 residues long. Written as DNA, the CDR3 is TGTGCCAGCAGCAAAGATTGGGAGGAGCCAAAACTGTTTTTT. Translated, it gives CASSKDWEEPKLFF.

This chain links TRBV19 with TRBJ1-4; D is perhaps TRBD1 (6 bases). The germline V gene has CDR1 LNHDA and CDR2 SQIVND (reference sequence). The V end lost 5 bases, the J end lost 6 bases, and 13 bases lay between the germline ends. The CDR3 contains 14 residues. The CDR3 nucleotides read TGTGCCAGTAGTGCCGGGACACCATATGAAAAACTGTTTTTT. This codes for CASSAGTPYEKLFF.

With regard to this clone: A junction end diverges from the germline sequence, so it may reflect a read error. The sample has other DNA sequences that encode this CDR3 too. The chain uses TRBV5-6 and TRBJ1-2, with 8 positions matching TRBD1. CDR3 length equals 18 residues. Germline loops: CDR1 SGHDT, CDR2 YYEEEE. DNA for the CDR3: TGTGCCAGCAGCTGGGACGGGACAGGCGGCTCCATCGGGTATGGATACACCTTC. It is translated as CASSWDGTGGSIGYGYTF.

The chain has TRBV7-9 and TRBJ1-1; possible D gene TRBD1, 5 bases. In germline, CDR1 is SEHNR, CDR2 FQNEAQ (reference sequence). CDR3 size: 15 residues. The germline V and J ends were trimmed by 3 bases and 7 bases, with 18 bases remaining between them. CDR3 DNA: TGTGCCAGCAGCTTTTTGATCGGGGTCGGGGGTGAAGCTTTCTTT. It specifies CASSFLIGVGGEAFF.

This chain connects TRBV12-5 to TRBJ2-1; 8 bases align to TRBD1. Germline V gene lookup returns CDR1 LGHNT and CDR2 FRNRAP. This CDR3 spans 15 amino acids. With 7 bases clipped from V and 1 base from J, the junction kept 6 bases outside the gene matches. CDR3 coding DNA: TGTGCTAGTGCCCCGGACAGGGATTCCTACAATGAGCAGTTCTTC. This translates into CASAPDRDSYNEQFF.